The 24 T cell receptor beta chains below were found in one sample sequenced in a study of T cell responses to AZD1222 COVID-19 vaccine (dated by TCRdb to about 2021). This specimen's time point label, per the study, means: baseline before first vaccination. Read against the paper, the sample's treatment or condition label means: meningococcal conjugate vaccine given as trial control. The library came from the immunoSEQ multiplex PCR assay. This is the immuneACCESS table as TCRdb keeps it, with only in-frame sequences that have V and J called. A part of the clones is gone; compared with another copy, unresolved V genes explain less than half, and the rest is unexplained. The sample has roughly 70,000 clones on record, approximately 79% of them singletons. The ten largest account for around 25% of the sample. The starting material was peripheral blood, obtained on day 0 of MenACWY control vaccination. The receptor source for this set is an adult in good health.

The chain couples TRBV4-1 to TRBJ1-3; D remains unclear. CDR1 is MGHRA, CDR2 YSYEKL, per germline. The CDR3 is 20 amino acids. The V end was cut by 0 bases, the J end by 0 bases, with 21 bases between. For the CDR3, the DNA is TGCGCCAGCAGCCAAGATCCCAGGCCCCACAGCCGGAACTCTGGAAACACCATATATTTT. Its protein product is CASSQDPRPHSRNSGNTIYF.

The chain employs TRBV27 and TRBJ1-1, with a possible D match to TRBD1 (6 bases). With 7 bases removed from V and 3 bases from J, the gap between germline ends came to 12 bases. Per the germline V gene, CDR1 is MNHEY and CDR2 is SMNVEV (reference sequence). The CDR3 contains 13 residues. The CDR3 region is CASNPYRDTEAFF. DNA of the CDR3: TGTGCCAGCAACCCATACAGGGACACTGAAGCTTTCTTT.

This rearrangement joins TRBV30 to TRBJ2-3; a weak D match, TRBD2 (6 bases). V shed 0 bases and J shed 2 bases, with 9 bases lying between them. The germline V gene has CDR1 GTSNPN and CDR2 SVGIG (reference sequence). This CDR3 region has 14 residues. The CDR3, as DNA: TGTGCCTGGAGTGTGGGACTGAACACAGATACGCAGTATTTT. Protein: CAWSVGLNTDTQYF.

The chain links TRBV29-1 to TRBJ2-1; TRBD2 is a possible D gene (5 bases). V was cut by 6 bases and J by 2 bases, with 26 bases left in between. The CDR3 has 18 residues. Germline-derived CDR1 and CDR2 are SQVTM and ANQGSEA. CDR3 sequence: CSVLSLVGAGVAYNEQFF. The CDR3 DNA reads as TGCAGCGTCCTGAGCCTTGTGGGCGCGGGTGTAGCCTACAATGAGCAGTTCTTC.

In its sample, this clone was seen a few times. The chain links TRBV9 to TRBJ2-1; 14 nucleotides agree with TRBD2. V shed 4 bases and J 4 bases; nucleotides not matched to a gene: 4. The CDR3 runs 16 residues. Germline lookup yields CDR1 SGDLS and CDR2 YYNGEE. The CDR3 region has the DNA TGTGCCAGCAGCCCCCGACTAGCGGGGGGGTACAATGAGCAGTTCTTC. Residues: CASSPRLAGGYNEQFF.

This rearrangement joins TRBV5-4 to TRBJ2-1; D is uncertain. CDR3 size: 14 residues. Germline assignment: CDR1 SGHNT and CDR2 YYREEE (reference sequence). Trimming took off 5 bases at V and 5 bases at J, with 14 bases between the two ends. CDR3 sequence reads: CASSPGPLDNEQFF. The DNA of the CDR3 is TGTGCCAGCAGTCCCGGGCCCCTAGACAATGAGCAGTTCTTC.

This clone appeared a single time. This chain joins TRBV30 and TRBJ2-5, with D unclear. The germline V gene encodes CDR1 GTSNPN and CDR2 SVGIG (reference sequence). The CDR3 contains 13 residues. V lost 4 bases to trimming and J lost 5 bases, with 14 bases between them. The CDR3 sequence: CAWTPSGPETQYF. As DNA, the CDR3 is TGTGCCTGGACCCCCTCAGGACCGGAGACCCAGTACTTC.

The chain combines TRBV28 with TRBJ2-6; D unresolved. This CDR3 has 19 amino acids. V was trimmed by 0 bases and J by 0 bases, leaving 15 bases between them. Germline-derived CDR1 and CDR2 are MDHEN and SYDVKM. CDR3 region: CASSLWASRHNSGANVLTF. The CDR3 DNA reads as TGTGCCAGCAGTTTATGGGCCAGCAGGCACAACTCTGGGGCCAACGTCCTGACTTTC.

V usage is TRBV15 and J usage is TRBJ2-3; 8 bases map to TRBD2. The V gene's germline CDR1 is LNHNV and CDR2 YYDKDF (reference sequence). V gave up 5 bases and J gave up 3 bases; unmatched junction bases: 7. The CDR3 consists of 15 residues. Here the CDR3 reads CATSGRGGGTDTQYF. The CDR3 DNA reads TGTGCCACCAGCGGGAGGGGCGGGGGGACAGATACGCAGTATTTT.

This chain links TRBV5-6 with TRBJ1-1; tentative D call: TRBD1 (6 bases). CDR3 length equals 14 residues. Trimming removed 0 bases from V and 7 bases from J, with 13 bases in between. Germline V lookup: CDR1 SGHDT, CDR2 YYEEEE. CDR3 sequence (DNA): TGTGCCAGCAGCTTGGATACAGGGTGGGGTGAAGCTTTCTTT. This codes for CASSLDTGWGEAFF.

The V call is TRBV5-5, the J call TRBJ2-5, with 7 bases matching TRBD1. The junction had 11 bases not matched to a gene; V was cut back by 0 bases and J by 6 bases. Germline V CDR1 and CDR2: SGHKS, YYEKEE (reference sequence). The CDR3 covers 16 residues. As DNA, the CDR3 is TGTGCCAGCAGCTTGGATCCAGGGGGATTGGCAAAGACCCAGTACTTC. It encodes CASSLDPGGLAKTQYF. The full variable domain, its missing parts supplied by reference TRBV5-5 and TRBJ2-5, is DAGVTQSPTHLIKTRGQQVTLRCSPISGHKSVSWYQQVLGQGPQFIFQYYEKEERGRGNFPDRFSARQFPNYSSELNVNALLLGDSALYLCASSLDPGGLAKTQYFGPGTRLLVL.

This clone was detected only a few times. The chain combines TRBV6-5 with TRBJ1-1, with D maybe TRBD1 (5 bases). V lost 11 bases and J lost 0, with 16 bases in between. This CDR3 comprises 14 residues. Germline values: CDR1 MNHEY, CDR2 SVGAGI. CDR3 loop: CAVRVGGVNTEAFF. DNA for the CDR3: TGTGCCGTCAGGGTGGGAGGGGTGAACACTGAAGCTTTCTTT.

This clone was seen a few times. The chain carries TRBV9 and TRBJ1-2, with a tentative D call TRBD1 (6 bases). Germline V lookup: CDR1 SGDLS, CDR2 YYNGEE. Trimming stripped 4 bases from V and 7 bases from J, with 17 bases between. CDR3 length: 14 residues. CDR3 region: CASSLTGSEGGYTF. Written as DNA, the CDR3 is TGTGCCAGCAGCCTAACAGGGAGCGAAGGTGGCTACACCTTC.

This chain uses TRBV5-1 with TRBJ2-6; 7 bases fit TRBD2. The CDR3 runs to 16 residues. The V and J ends lost 4 bases and 4 bases, in that order; junction bases with no gene match: 8. Per germline, CDR1 SGHRS and CDR2 YFSETQ. The CDR3 spells CASSPQRGSGANVLTF. CDR3 DNA: TGCGCCAGCAGCCCACAGCGGGGTTCAGGGGCCAACGTCCTGACTTTC.

The chain has TRBV28 and TRBJ1-2; TRBD1 aligns across 7 bases. The V and J ends lost 5 bases and 1 base, in that order; junction bases with no gene match: 7. Germline V lookup: CDR1 MDHEN, CDR2 SYDVKM. The CDR3 length is 15 residues. The CDR3 protein is CASSLGTVINYGYTF. The DNA of the CDR3 is TGTGCCAGCAGTCTCGGGACAGTAATTAACTATGGCTACACCTTC.

The V call is TRBV6-6, the J call TRBJ1-4, with a possible D match to TRBD1 (6 bases). Germline loops: CDR1 MNHNY, CDR2 SVGAGI (reference sequence). Trimming stripped 11 bases from V and 0 bases from J, with 10 bases between. The CDR3 is 13 amino acids. The CDR3 coding sequence is TGTGCCGGGGGCGGGGCAACTAATGAAAAACTGTTTTTT. Amino acids: CAGGGATNEKLFF.

The chain is built from TRBV11-1 and TRBJ1-6, with TRBD1 identical over 7 bases. V dropped 6 bases and J dropped 2; count of bases not matched to a gene: 4. In germline, CDR1 is SGHAT, CDR2 FQDESV (reference sequence). The CDR3 is 15 amino acids. CDR3 amino acids: CASRFGTAYNSPLHF. CDR3 DNA sequence: TGTGCCAGCAGGTTCGGGACAGCCTATAATTCACCCCTCCACTTT.

The rearrangement uses TRBV4-1 and TRBJ1-3; D gene uncertain. Germline CDR1 reads MGHRA; CDR2 reads YSYEKL. There are 16 residues in the CDR3. Trimming removed 4 bases at V and 1 base at J, with 14 bases between. In DNA, the CDR3 is TGCGCCAGCAGCCCCCACCCTGAGGTGTCTGGAAACACCATATATTTT. Translated, it gives CASSPHPEVSGNTIYF.

The chain couples TRBV7-9 to TRBJ1-6; the D gene is possibly TRBD1 (5 bases). The V gene's germline CDR1 is SEHNR and CDR2 FQNEAQ (reference sequence). The CDR3 totals 13 residues. V dropped 5 bases and J dropped 10 bases, with 12 bases sitting between them. CDR3 residues: CASSGEGLSPLHF. The CDR3 bases are TGTGCCAGCAGCGGCGAGGGGTTATCACCCCTCCACTTT. Full variable domain (outside the CDR3, taken from reference TRBV7-9 and TRBJ1-6): DTGVSQNPRHKITKRGQNVTFRCDPISEHNRLYWYRQTLGQGPEFLTYFQNEAQLEKSRLLSDRFSAERPKGSFSTLEIQRTEQGDSAMYLCASSGEGLSPLHFGNGTRLTVT.

This chain links TRBV7-2 with TRBJ2-3, with a possible D match to TRBD2 (6 bases). The CDR3 spans 16 residues. The germline V gene has CDR1 SGHTA and CDR2 FQGNSA. With 1 base removed from V and 0 bases from J, the gap between germline ends came to 11 bases. The CDR3 DNA reads TGTGCCAGCAGCTTAGGACTAGGTGAGAGCACAGATACGCAGTATTTT. Protein product: CASSLGLGESTDTQYF.

The chain combines TRBV7-9 with TRBJ2-2; TRBD1 or TRBD2 may be the D gene (5 bases each). CDR3 length: 17 residues. Germline V CDR1 and CDR2: SEHNR, FQNEAQ (reference sequence). V lost 0 bases to trimming and J lost 5 bases, with 16 bases between them. The CDR3 reads CASSLAVGGVGTGELFF. The CDR3 coding sequence is TGTGCCAGCAGCTTAGCTGTTGGGGGAGTGGGAACCGGGGAGCTGTTTTTT. The full variable domain, in which reference TRBV7-9 and TRBJ2-2 provide the parts outside the CDR3, is DTGVSQNPRHKITKRGQNVTFRCDPISEHNRLYWYRQTLGQGPEFLTYFQNEAQLEKSRLLSDRFSAERPKGSFSTLEIQRTEQGDSAMYLCASSLAVGGVGTGELFFGEGSRLTVL.

V is TRBV3-1 (or the pseudogene TRBV3-2) and J is TRBJ2-5; D perhaps matches TRBD2 (6 bases). V was clipped by 0 bases and J by 7 bases, with 12 bases between them. CDR1 and CDR2 from the germline V gene are LGHDT and YNNKEL (reference sequence). There are 14 residues in the CDR3. The CDR3 is CASSQDWSSVTQYF. For the CDR3, the DNA is TGTGCCAGCAGCCAAGATTGGTCTAGCGTGACCCAGTACTTC.

The CDR3 reads CASRSSGGVEQFF. CDR3 bases: TGTGCCAGCAGGAGTAGCGGGGGGGTGGAGCAGTTCTTC. The chain couples TRBV6-5 to TRBJ2-1; 11 bases align to TRBD2. J gave up 10 bases and V 6 bases, and 5 bases lay outside the gene matches. CDR1 MNHEY and CDR2 SVGAGI come from the germline V gene. The CDR3 is 13 residues long.

This CDR3 is CASPRDLNTEAFF. DNA for the CDR3: TGTGCCAGCCCACGGGACTTGAACACTGAAGCTTTCTTT. V and J are TRBV2 and TRBJ1-1; D might be TRBD1 (5 bases). There are 13 residues in the CDR3. The V end lost 8 bases, the J end lost 0 bases, and 10 bases lay between the germline ends. Germline CDR1 and CDR2: SNHLY and FYNNEI.